These 20 T cell receptor beta chains share one sample of origin, sequenced in a study of monozygotic twins with inflammatory bowel disease. TCRdb reprocessed the 5' RACE reads and reports one entry per CDR3 protein, with no DNA. The sample has 350,000 to 500,000 distinct CDR3 sequences, and its top ten clones hold 2% to 2.5%. Sequencing input: blood. The source of these receptors is a human donor with ulcerative colitis or Crohn's disease, or a healthy co-twin of an affected twin (not recorded which).

The chain employs TRBV3-1 and TRBJ2-3; the TCRdb call, TRBD1, lacks DNA for checking. The CDR3 loop spans 14 amino acids. CDR1 is LGHDT and CDR2 is YNNKEL in the germline V gene (reference sequence). CDR3 protein: CASSLGQQTDTQYF.

The chain carries TRBV30 and TRBJ2-5; TCRdb's D call of TRBD1 is untestable without DNA. The germline CDR1 and CDR2 sequences are GTSNPN and SVGIG (reference sequence). The CDR3 is made up of 14 amino acids. The CDR3: CAWQRQGAIETQYF.

The rearrangement joins TRBV5-5 to TRBJ1-6. The CDR3 loop spans 15 amino acids. Germline V gene lookup returns CDR1 SGHKS and CDR2 YYEKEE (reference sequence). The chain's CDR3 is CASSRTTPNNSPLHF. Using reference TRBV5-5 and TRBJ1-6 for the parts outside the CDR3, the full variable domain is DAGVTQSPTHLIKTRGQQVTLRCSPISGHKSVSWYQQVLGQGPQFIFQYYEKEERGRGNFPDRFSARQFPNYSSELNVNALLLGDSALYLCASSRTTPNNSPLHFGNGTRLTVT.

This chain uses TRBV15 with TRBJ1-2; there is no DNA to check the TCRdb D call of TRBD1. The CDR3 consists of 16 residues. Per the germline V gene, CDR1 is LNHNV and CDR2 is YYDKDF (reference sequence). The CDR3 spells CATSRGVDRGNYGYTF.

V is TRBV20-1 and J is TRBJ2-3. Germline V gives CDR1 DFQATT, CDR2 SNEGSKA (reference sequence). The CDR3 consists of 12 residues. The CDR3 reads CSAPIGTDTQYF.

The chain carries TRBV10-3 and TRBJ2-4; TCRdb picks TRBD2, but there is no DNA to check that call. The germline CDR1 and CDR2 sequences are ENHRY and SYGVKD. The CDR3 is 15 residues long. The CDR3 is CAISDSGATKNIQYF.

The genes are TRBV29-1 and TRBJ2-5; TCRdb proposes TRBD2, but this gene call is untestable without DNA. CDR1 and CDR2 (germline): SQVTM, ANQGSEA. CDR3 length equals 14 residues. The CDR3 loop reads CSVWARGSQETQYF.

The chain is built from TRBV28 and TRBJ2-1. The CDR3 covers 12 residues. CDR1 MDHEN and CDR2 SYDVKM come from the germline V gene. CDR3 region: CASSPGIHEQFF.

J is TRBJ1-4 and V is TRBV9. The CDR3 is 14 residues long. Germline V gene lookup returns CDR1 SGDLS and CDR2 YYNGEE. CDR3: CASSVNWVGEKLFF.

This CDR3 reads CASSIASYNEQFF. J is TRBJ2-1 and V is TRBV19; TCRdb selects TRBD2, and the lack of DNA leaves this call unchecked. The germline gives CDR1 LNHDA, CDR2 SQIVND (reference sequence). This CDR3 has 13 amino acids.

The rearrangement joins TRBV20-1 to TRBJ2-7; TCRdb's D gene call, TRBD2, goes unchecked for lack of DNA. The CDR3 extends over 14 amino acids. Per the germline V gene, CDR1 is DFQATT and CDR2 is SNEGSKA (reference sequence). The CDR3 is CSAPAIAGGYEQYF.

This chain connects TRBV5-1 to TRBJ2-7; the D gene TCRdb calls, TRBD1, cannot be checked with no DNA. The germline CDR1 and CDR2 sequences are SGHRS and YFSETQ. The CDR3 is 15 amino acids. The CDR3: CASSVFSGQGYEQYF.

CDR3 sequence reads: CASTLHPQGTGELFF. The chain links TRBV7-9 to TRBJ2-2; TCRdb's D call of TRBD1 is untestable without DNA. CDR1 is SEHNR, CDR2 FQNEAQ, per germline (reference sequence). This CDR3 is built from 15 residues.

The chain uses TRBV18 and TRBJ2-1; absent DNA, TCRdb's TRBD1 call cannot be checked. The CDR3 consists of 15 residues. In germline, CDR1 is KGHSH, CDR2 LQKENI. CDR3: CASSPQTGVADEQFF. The full variable domain, in which reference TRBV18 and TRBJ2-1 provide the parts outside the CDR3, is NAGVMQNPRHLVRRRGQEARLRCSPMKGHSHVYWYRQLPEEGLKFMVYLQKENIIDESGMPKERFSAEFPKEGPSILRIQQVVRGDSAAYFCASSPQTGVADEQFFGPGTRLTVL.

The chain uses TRBV15 and TRBJ2-1; TCRdb selects TRBD1, and the lack of DNA leaves this call unchecked. The CDR3 is made up of 17 amino acids. Germline CDR1 reads LNHNV; CDR2 reads YYDKDF (reference sequence). The CDR3 protein is CATSKEPGAAAYNEQFF.

The chain couples TRBV4-1 to TRBJ1-2; TCRdb lists TRBD1, though no DNA is available to test this call. Germline CDR1 MGHRA, CDR2 YSYEKL. The CDR3 extends over 16 amino acids. The CDR3 reads CASSQAGLGLSYGYTF.

V and J are TRBV18 and TRBJ1-4; TCRdb designates TRBD1, a call that cannot be tested without DNA. Germline lookup yields CDR1 KGHSH and CDR2 LQKENI. This CDR3 is built from 16 residues. This CDR3 reads CASSPGTAATNEKLFF.

The chain links TRBV20-1 to TRBJ1-4. CDR3 length equals 11 residues. Germline lookup yields CDR1 DFQATT and CDR2 SNEGSKA (reference sequence). CDR3 sequence: CSASDREELFF.

The CDR3 region is CASSARTTSGGSGDTQYF. The chain recombines TRBV9 with TRBJ2-3; TCRdb's D gene call, TRBD2, goes unchecked for lack of DNA. CDR1 and CDR2 from the germline V gene are SGDLS and YYNGEE. The CDR3 contains 18 residues.

This rearrangement joins TRBV11-2 to TRBJ2-5; TCRdb designates TRBD1, a call that cannot be tested without DNA. The CDR3 is made up of 15 amino acids. Germline lookup yields CDR1 SGHAT and CDR2 FQNNGV. CDR3 protein: CASSPGGLLQETQYF.